These 5 T cell receptor beta chains originate from one sample sequenced in a study of radiation and T cells in renal cell carcinoma. This sample's treatment: 15 Gy SBRT to primary tumor, nephrectomy 4 weeks later. Only in-frame clones appear in the TCRdb table, and some are missing; sequencing was by immunoSEQ multiplex PCR. The sample lists about 15,000 clones, less than 65% seen once, with roughly 27% in the top ten. Material: tumor tissue, obtained from a patient whose treatment included radiotherapy and nephrectomy. These receptors all come from a woman aged 70 to 79 with renal cell carcinoma.

The chain joins TRBV27 to TRBJ1-6, with D perhaps matching TRBD1 (6 bases). The CDR3 is made up of 14 amino acids. V lost 6 bases and J lost 4, with 10 bases in between. The germline CDR1 and CDR2 sequences are MNHEY and SMNVEV (reference sequence). The CDR3, as DNA: TGTGCCAGCAGCACCCAGGGGTATAATTCACCCCTCCACTTT. This encodes CASSTQGYNSPLHF.

This chain joins TRBV7-2 and TRBJ1-2, with D unclear. This CDR3 spans 14 amino acids. The V gene lost 1 base and the J gene lost 2 bases, with 8 bases spanning the gap. CDR1 is SGHTA, CDR2 FQGNSA, per germline. CDR3 in amino acids: CASSLDYTNYGYTF. The DNA of the CDR3 is TGTGCCAGCAGCTTAGATTACACAAACTATGGCTACACCTTC.

The gene calls are TRBV2 and TRBJ1-5; the D is unclear. V dropped 7 bases and J dropped 6 bases, with 10 bases sitting between them. The germline gives CDR1 SNHLY, CDR2 FYNNEI. The CDR3 runs 12 residues. The CDR3 protein is CASNLLGQPQHF. CDR3 nucleotides: TGTGCCAGCAACCTACTTGGTCAGCCCCAGCATTTT.

This clone was seen only a few times. The chain has TRBV4-1 and TRBJ2-7, with TRBD1 identical over 7 bases. V shed 0 bases, J shed 4 bases, and the junction held 9 bases outside the gene matches. The CDR3 is 16 amino acids. Germline CDR1 MGHRA, CDR2 YSYEKL. The CDR3, as DNA: TGCGCCAGCAGCCAAGAGGGGATACAGGGGTCATACGAGCAGTACTTC. This sequence encodes CASSQEGIQGSYEQYF.

J is TRBJ2-4 and V is TRBV9; 8 positions match TRBD2. Germline loops: CDR1 SGDLS, CDR2 YYNGEE. This CDR3 comprises 14 residues. With V trimmed by 4 bases and J by 2 bases, 2 bases remained unmatched. The CDR3 loop reads CASSPGGTKNIQYF. The CDR3 DNA is TGTGCCAGCAGCCCGGGGGGGACCAAAAACATTCAGTACTTC.